This T cell receptor beta chain was identified in a study of blood T cell repertoires in COVID-19. For the study at large: Samples of COVID-19 (acute and convalescent) were obtained from the United States, Italy and Spain.

J gave up 2 bases and V 5 bases, and 5 bases lay outside the gene matches. The CDR3 has 14 residues. Germline V gene sequence: CDR1 MDHEN, CDR2 SYDVKM. In the study's own analysis: By means of reference gene primer amplification, nucleated cell counts were estimated. Sequenced by immunoSEQ multiplex PCR; TCRdb stores in-frame clones only, minus some. The DNA was the basis for D and trimming; V, J and clone size are from that table. Of about 130,000 clones in the sample, approximately 78% were seen once. The V gene is TRBV28, the J gene TRBJ1-2; 7 bases line up with TRBD1. This sequence originates from a man aged 55 to 70 who had recovered from COVID-19. The sequenced sample consisted of peripheral blood. The CDR3 spells CASSLPGQNYGYTF. The CDR3 bases are TGTGCCAGCAGTCTTCCGGGACAGAACTATGGCTACACCTTC.